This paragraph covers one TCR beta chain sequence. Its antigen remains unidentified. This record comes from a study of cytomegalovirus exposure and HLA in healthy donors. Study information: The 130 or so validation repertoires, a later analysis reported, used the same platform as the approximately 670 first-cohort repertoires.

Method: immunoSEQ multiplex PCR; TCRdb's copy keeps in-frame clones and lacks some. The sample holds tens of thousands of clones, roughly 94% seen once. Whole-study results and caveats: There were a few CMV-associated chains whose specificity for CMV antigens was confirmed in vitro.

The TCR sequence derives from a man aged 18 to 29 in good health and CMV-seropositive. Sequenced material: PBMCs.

The CDR3 DNA is TGTGCCAGTATCAAAGGAGGAGGGGGCGCCGGAGGCTACACCTTC. This translates into CASIKGGGGAGGYTF. The chain combines TRBV19 with TRBJ1-2, with 7 bases fitting TRBD1. Germline CDR1 is LNHDA and CDR2 is SQIVND (reference sequence). The trim removed 7 bases at V and 8 bases at J, leaving 16 bases unmatched. This CDR3 is built from 15 residues.